This T cell receptor (beta chain) is drawn from a study of T cell responses to AZD1222 COVID-19 vaccine. The table came from immunoSEQ multiplex PCR; TCRdb's copy has only in-frame clones and leaves some out. The data hold more than 140,000 clones, with roughly 89% observed a single time. With regard to this clone: Its antigen is unidentified.

Study-wide findings and caveats: Researchers report vaccine-associated CD4 TCRs spanning spike, with dominance at 160-218 and 743-854.

The CDR3 spans 14 residues. In germline, CDR1 is SGHVS, CDR2 FQNEAQ. Trimming removed 0 bases from V and 7 bases from J, with 9 bases in between. The J gene is TRBJ1-4, the V gene TRBV7-8; D not certain. The clonotype originates from an adult in good health. The source material was peripheral blood, sampled on day 0 of AZD1222 vaccination. The CDR3 bases are TGTGCCAGCAGCTTAGCTATCTTGGGTGAAAAACTGTTTTTT. Its translation: CASSLAILGEKLFF.